The 13 T cell receptor beta chains presented below share a single source sample, sequenced in a study of glioma-infiltrating T cells after dendritic cell vaccination. Using immunoSEQ multiplex PCR, the repertoire was profiled, and TCRdb retains in-frame clones only, with some absent. In the table there are tens of thousands of clones, 82% of which are singletons. Here the sequenced sample was blood, taken before dendritic cell vaccination. These receptor sequences come from a human donor with glioblastoma.

The rearrangement joins TRBV10-1 to TRBJ2-2; no definite D call. Trimming stripped 6 bases from V and 7 bases from J, with 12 bases between. Germline loops: CDR1 WNHNN, CDR2 SYGVQD (reference sequence). This CDR3 region has 13 residues. The CDR3 bases are TGCGCCAGCAGAAGCAGCCGAGGCGGGGAGCTGTTTTTT. Translating it yields CASRSSRGGELFF.

This rearrangement joins TRBV11-2 to TRBJ1-1, with D possibly TRBD1 on 5 matching bases. V lost 10 bases and J 10 bases, leaving 19 bases between the germline ends. This CDR3 has 12 amino acids. Germline V gene data show CDR1 as SGHAT and CDR2 as FQNNGV. The CDR3 spells CATSPTATGAFF. CDR3 DNA: TGTGCCACTTCCCCGACAGCCACGGGAGCTTTCTTT.

The gene calls are TRBV4-1 and TRBJ2-1; 8 bases are shared with TRBD1. Germline V gene data show CDR1 as MGHRA and CDR2 as YSYEKL. This CDR3 is built from 15 residues. V trimming: 4 bases; J trimming: 8 bases; junction bases outside the gene matches: 10. CDR3 sequence reads: CASSRFKDRDDEQFF. CDR3 DNA sequence: TGCGCCAGCAGCCGGTTCAAGGACAGGGATGATGAGCAGTTCTTC.

CDR3 DNA: TGTGCCAGCAGTCGCGGACAGGACCTTTACAATGAGCAGTTCTTC. It encodes CASSRGQDLYNEQFF. The chain carries TRBV6-6 and TRBJ2-1; 7 nucleotides align to TRBD1. V gave up 5 bases and J gave up 4 bases; unmatched junction bases: 8. CDR1 is MNHNY and CDR2 is SVGAGI in the germline V gene (reference sequence). The CDR3 has 15 amino acids.

The rearrangement uses TRBV7-6 and TRBJ2-2; D is undetermined. This CDR3 comprises 15 residues. Germline lookup yields CDR1 SGHVS and CDR2 FNYEAQ. V was shortened by 5 bases and J by 1 base, with 11 bases between the two germline ends. As DNA, the CDR3 is TGTGCCAGCAGCCCCCGGTTATGGAACACCGGGGAGCTGTTTTTT. Translated: CASSPRLWNTGELFF.

The chain joins TRBV7-3 to TRBJ2-6; a weak D match, TRBD1 (6 bases). With 6 bases removed from V and 3 bases from J, the gap between germline ends came to 9 bases. The CDR3 runs to 14 residues. CDR1 is SGHTA, CDR2 FQGTGA, per germline. This CDR3 is CASSSGVGANVLTF. For the CDR3, the DNA is TGTGCCAGCAGTTCAGGGGTTGGGGCCAACGTCCTGACTTTC.

The chain has TRBV6-1 and TRBJ2-7; weak D call: TRBD1 (6 bases). V lost 5 bases, J lost 3 bases, and 17 bases lay in between. The CDR3 covers 15 residues. Germline V lookup: CDR1 MNHNS, CDR2 SASEGT. Here the CDR3 reads CASSSPRDKGYEQYF. CDR3 in DNA: TGTGCCAGCAGTTCTCCCCGGGACAAGGGCTACGAGCAGTACTTC.

The genes are TRBV6-4 and TRBJ2-3; 7 nucleotides line up with TRBD1. The CDR3 sequence is 16 residues long. V shed 2 bases, J shed 0 bases, and the junction held 5 bases outside the gene matches. CDR1 is MRHNA, CDR2 SNTAGT, per germline. The DNA of the CDR3 is TGTGCCAGCAGTGACGAGGGGGCTGATAGCACAGATACGCAGTATTTT. It encodes CASSDEGADSTDTQYF.

The chain uses TRBV15 and TRBJ2-5, with D tentatively TRBD1 (6 bases). CDR1 and CDR2 from the germline V gene are LNHNV and YYDKDF (reference sequence). There are 16 residues in the CDR3. V shed 2 bases and J shed 5 bases, with 18 bases lying between them. The CDR3 coding sequence is TGTGCCACCAGCAGACGGGACACACGAACTGGGGAGACCCAGTACTTC. The encoded protein is CATSRRDTRTGETQYF.

The V call is TRBV5-8, the J call TRBJ2-5, with D maybe TRBD1 (6 bases). The CDR3 runs 15 residues. The germline V gene has CDR1 SGHTS and CDR2 YDEGEE. V was shortened by 4 bases and J by 0 bases, with 13 bases between the two germline ends. Here the CDR3 DNA reads TGTGCCAGCAGCCCAGGGGAAGGTTACCAAGAGACCCAGTACTTC. Translated: CASSPGEGYQETQYF.

The V and J genes are TRBV4-2 and TRBJ2-5; maybe TRBD2 (7 bases). There are 15 residues in the CDR3. The ends were cut back, 1 base at V and 5 bases at J, with 14 bases in the middle. Germline CDR1 reads LGHNA; CDR2 reads YNFKEQ. CDR3 DNA: TGTGCCAGCAGCCAAGTTCCGGGGGGCGGGGAGACCCAGTACTTC. Amino acid sequence: CASSQVPGGGETQYF.

This clone was recorded a few times. The genes are TRBV6-6 and TRBJ2-7, with 7 bases matching TRBD2. V gave up 8 bases and J gave up 0 bases; unmatched junction bases: 4. The CDR3 spans 13 residues. Germline V CDR1 and CDR2: MNHNY, SVGAGI (reference sequence). The CDR3 spells CASRDYHSYEQYV. In nucleotides, the CDR3 is TGTGCCAGCCGGGACTACCACTCCTACGAGCAGTACGTC.

The chain carries TRBV6-1 and TRBJ2-5; 7 bases align to TRBD1. Per germline, CDR1 MNHNS and CDR2 SASEGT. Unmatched junction bases numbered 14, after V lost 11 bases and J lost 5 bases. The CDR3 is made up of 14 amino acids. CDR3 sequence (DNA): TGTGCCGCCTCGGGACAGAGGGTCCTTGAGACCCAGTACTTC. As protein: CAASGQRVLETQYF.